This is a list of T cell receptor beta chains from one sample in a study of naive and memory T cell subsets. One entry per CDR3 protein results from TCRdb running MiXCR on the 5' RACE reads. The data show about 48,000 distinct CDR3 sequences, with approximately 4.5% seen just once and roughly 0.8% held by the top ten. The receptors originated from a female donor in good health. CDR3s include the opening cysteine and the closing phenylalanine or tryptophan. Fields, in order: clone size, D gene, J gene, V gene, CDR3 protein, CDR3 DNA. A D gene is named only where the DNA matches it firmly. Clone size appears in some rows only: once, few, many, or a class for an expanded clone.

size: many
D: -
J: TRBJ2-1
V: TRBV24-1
CDR3: CATSDLATGAHNEQFF
DNA: TGTGCCACCAGTGATTTGGCCACGGGGGCCCACAATGAGCAGTTCTTC

size: -
D: -
J: TRBJ2-5
V: TRBV28
CDR3: CASSRQGSETQYF
DNA: TGTGCCAGCAGTCGGCAGGGGTCCGAGACCCAGTACTTC

size: many
D: -
J: TRBJ2-3
V: TRBV29-1
CDR3: CSVPSGSTQYF
DNA: TGCAGCGTGCCCTCAGGGAGCACGCAGTATTTT

size: many
D: TRBD2
J: TRBJ2-3
V: TRBV3-1
CDR3: CASSQVPSGATDTQYF
DNA: TGTGCCAGCAGCCAAGTCCCTAGCGGGGCCACAGATACGCAGTATTTT

size: -
D: TRBD1
J: TRBJ1-1
V: TRBV28
CDR3: CASTTPGTGNTEAFF
DNA: TGTGCCAGCACCACGCCGGGGACAGGGAACACTGAAGCTTTCTTT

size: many
D: -
J: TRBJ2-2
V: TRBV11-1
CDR3: CASRGVALVTGELFF
DNA: TGTGCCAGCAGGGGAGTAGCATTAGTCACCGGGGAGCTGTTTTTT

size: many
D: TRBD2
J: TRBJ2-3
V: TRBV20-1
CDR3: CSARSATSGIVDTQYF
DNA: TGCAGTGCTCGGAGCGCGACTAGCGGGATCGTAGATACGCAGTATTTT

size: many
D: -
J: TRBJ1-4
V: TRBV28
CDR3: CASATSAPNEKLFF
DNA: TGTGCCAGCGCTACATCGGCACCAAATGAAAAACTGTTTTTT

size: many
D: -
J: TRBJ2-2
V: TRBV6-2/TRBV6-3
CDR3: CASSISGTFTGELFF
DNA: TGTGCCAGCAGTATTAGCGGAACTTTCACCGGGGAGCTGTTTTTT

size: many
D: TRBD1
J: TRBJ2-4
V: TRBV12-3/TRBV12-4
CDR3: CASRPTGTGQNIQYF
DNA: TGTGCCAGCAGACCTACCGGGACAGGGCAGAACATTCAGTACTTC

size: few
D: -
J: TRBJ2-1
V: TRBV7-2
CDR3: CASSSPDQGYYNEQFF
DNA: TGTGCCAGCAGCTCCCCGGACCAGGGATACTACAATGAGCAGTTCTTC

size: many
D: -
J: TRBJ2-1
V: TRBV10-3
CDR3: CAISESGRGEQFF
DNA: TGTGCCATCAGTGAGTCGGGGAGAGGTGAGCAGTTCTTC

size: many
D: -
J: TRBJ1-1
V: TRBV7-9
CDR3: CASSFLSKTEAFF
DNA: TGTGCCAGCAGCTTCCTATCAAAGACTGAAGCTTTCTTT

size: many
D: TRBD2
J: TRBJ2-3
V: TRBV12-3/TRBV12-4
CDR3: CASSRTSGGSTDTQYF
DNA: TGTGCCAGCAGTCGGACTAGCGGGGGGAGCACAGATACGCAGTATTTT

size: many
D: TRBD1
J: TRBJ1-4
V: TRBV12-3/TRBV12-4
CDR3: CASSLTGGAGEKLFF
DNA: TGTGCCAGCAGTTTGACAGGGGGCGCGGGTGAAAAACTGTTTTTT

size: many
D: TRBD2
J: TRBJ2-3
V: TRBV12-3/TRBV12-4
CDR3: CASSFSGNSDTQYF
DNA: TGTGCCAGCAGTTTCAGCGGGAACTCAGATACGCAGTATTTT

size: few
D: TRBD2
J: TRBJ2-7
V: TRBV9
CDR3: CASSVALAGHEQYF
DNA: TGTGCCAGCAGCGTAGCCCTAGCGGGCCACGAGCAGTACTTC

size: -
D: -
J: TRBJ2-7
V: TRBV6-6
CDR3: CASTSGGLYRMSEQYF
DNA: TGTGCCAGCACCTCCGGTGGTTTATACAGGATGTCCGAGCAGTACTTC

size: many
D: -
J: TRBJ1-2
V: TRBV14
CDR3: CASSQGQGLYGYTF
DNA: TGTGCCAGCAGCCAGGGACAAGGCCTCTATGGCTACACCTTC

size: many
D: -
J: TRBJ1-5
V: TRBV20-1
CDR3: CSARDWPGSNQPQHF
DNA: TGCAGTGCTAGAGATTGGCCGGGTAGCAATCAGCCCCAGCATTTT

size: many
D: TRBD2
J: TRBJ2-5
V: TRBV5-1
CDR3: CASRTPRTSGAQETQYF
DNA: TGCGCCAGCAGAACCCCCCGGACTAGCGGGGCTCAAGAGACCCAGTACTTC

size: few
D: -
J: TRBJ1-1
V: TRBV10-3
CDR3: CAISDAGEGRTEAFF
DNA: TGTGCCATCAGTGACGCGGGAGAGGGTCGGACTGAAGCTTTCTTT

size: many
D: TRBD2
J: TRBJ2-3
V: TRBV5-1
CDR3: CASIKTSGTDTQYF
DNA: TGCGCCAGCATTAAGACTAGCGGCACAGATACGCAGTATTTT

size: many
D: -
J: TRBJ2-7
V: TRBV20-1
CDR3: CSARENPPYEQYF
DNA: TGCAGTGCTAGAGAGAACCCTCCCTACGAGCAGTACTTC

size: many
D: -
J: TRBJ2-7
V: TRBV12-3/TRBV12-4
CDR3: CASRWGPKGEQYF
DNA: TGTGCCAGCAGGTGGGGGCCGAAGGGCGAGCAGTACTTC

size: many
D: TRBD2
J: TRBJ2-3
V: TRBV12-3/TRBV12-4
CDR3: CASSLGLAGPYTDTQYF
DNA: TGTGCCAGCAGTTTAGGACTAGCGGGACCCTACACAGATACGCAGTATTTT

size: many
D: -
J: TRBJ2-7
V: TRBV6-5
CDR3: CASSYFRGHMWEQYF
DNA: TGTGCCAGCAGTTACTTTAGGGGCCACATGTGGGAGCAGTACTTC

size: many
D: -
J: TRBJ2-7
V: TRBV5-1
CDR3: CASSLTGIAYEQYF
DNA: TGCGCCAGCAGCTTAACCGGTATAGCCTACGAGCAGTACTTC

size: -
D: -
J: TRBJ2-3
V: TRBV11-2
CDR3: CASSFHGANTQYF
DNA: TGTGCCAGCAGCTTCCACGGGGCAAATACGCAGTATTTT

size: many
D: -
J: TRBJ1-1
V: TRBV7-9
CDR3: CASSLVKTLGGTEAFF
DNA: TGTGCCAGCAGCTTAGTGAAGACATTAGGGGGTACTGAAGCTTTCTTT

size: many
D: TRBD1
J: TRBJ1-2
V: TRBV11-2
CDR3: CASSSLRGQGGFGYTF
DNA: TGTGCCAGCAGCTCCCTGAGAGGACAGGGTGGATTTGGCTACACCTTC

size: few
D: TRBD2
J: TRBJ2-7
V: TRBV29-1
CDR3: CSVAGDGRARDEQYF
DNA: TGCAGCGTTGCAGGGGACGGGAGGGCCAGGGACGAGCAGTACTTC

size: -
D: -
J: TRBJ1-2
V: TRBV9
CDR3: CASSPLPGRSYGDTF
DNA: TGTGCCAGCAGCCCCCTCCCGGGACGGAGCTATGGCGACACCTTC

size: many
D: TRBD1
J: TRBJ1-2
V: TRBV6-5
CDR3: CASRDPQGTANYGYTF
DNA: TGTGCCAGCAGGGATCCACAGGGGACGGCTAACTATGGCTACACCTTC

size: many
D: -
J: TRBJ2-1
V: TRBV5-1
CDR3: CASSFEGAHNEQFF
DNA: TGCGCCAGCAGCTTCGAAGGTGCCCACAATGAGCAGTTCTTC

size: many
D: -
J: TRBJ2-7
V: TRBV25-1
CDR3: CASSETGSDYEQYF
DNA: TGTGCCAGCAGTGAAACAGGGAGCGACTACGAGCAGTACTTC

size: -
D: TRBD2
J: TRBJ2-7
V: TRBV9
CDR3: CASGGLAGGPFEQYF
DNA: TGTGCCAGCGGCGGACTAGCGGGAGGGCCGTTCGAGCAGTACTTC

size: few
D: -
J: TRBJ2-2
V: TRBV7-2
CDR3: CASSPFPKAGQLNTGELFF
DNA: TGTGCCAGCAGCCCCTTCCCAAAGGCGGGACAACTGAACACCGGGGAGCTGTTTTTT

size: many
D: -
J: TRBJ2-1
V: TRBV5-1
CDR3: CASSSRQPGNEQFF
DNA: TGCGCCAGCAGCTCCAGACAGCCGGGCAATGAGCAGTTCTTC

size: many
D: -
J: TRBJ1-2
V: TRBV20-1
CDR3: CSASLRGVNYGYTF
DNA: TGCAGTGCTTCCTTGAGGGGGGTTAACTATGGCTACACCTTC

size: many
D: TRBD1
J: TRBJ2-7
V: TRBV5-1
CDR3: CASSWDRGQAGYEQYF
DNA: TGCGCCAGCAGCTGGGACAGGGGGCAAGCTGGATACGAGCAGTACTTC